This TCR beta chain was retrieved from a study of STAT5B mutations in CD4+ large granular lymphocyte leukemia. Germline assignment: CDR1 KGHSH and CDR2 LQKENI. The CDR3 extends over 13 amino acids. Trimming stripped 0 bases from V and 5 bases from J, with 4 bases between. This clone was observed once. This was a survey-level run. Per the study methods: Lowest detectable productive clonotype frequency was 2.59 x 10-5. Clones were sequenced by immunoSEQ multiplex PCR, and TCRdb holds only the in-frame ones, with some missing. From that table come the V and J calls and clone size; the DNA was used to work out D and trimming. The table records about 33,000 clones, about 90% of them present only once.

The specimen was CD4+ T cells from blood buffy coats. This rearrangement joins TRBV18 to TRBJ2-2; D not resolved. This clonotype originated in a human donor in good health. The CDR3 spells CASSPPGTGELFF. The CDR3 DNA is TGTGCCAGCTCACCACCGGGTACCGGGGAGCTGTTTTTT.